Detailed here is one T cell receptor beta chain. Its specificity is unknown. Gene names denote mouse genes. This specimen includes other DNA sequences encoding the same CDR3. The study sorted pooled cutaneous lymph node cells by CD4, CD8alpha, NKG2D, NKG2ACE and other markers. These data are taken from a study of CD8+ T cells in alopecia areata. Findings and limits, study-wide: Clonality in lesional scalp, especially alopecia totalis/universalis, exceeded that of normal scalp. Sequence data from scalp samples additionally include resident alphabeta T cells of normal skin.

The authors extracted RNA and reverse transcribed it into cDNA as the sequencing template. TCRdb's copy holds only in-frame clones and misses some; the assay was immunoSEQ multiplex PCR. The sample offers more than 250,000 clones and no singletons, the top ten holding about 1.2%. The sequence derives from a C3H/HeJ mouse with alopecia areata. The strain bears MHC haplotype H2-k. The sequenced material came from CD4+ T cells sorted from a lymph node.

Incomplete CDR3 DNA: TGTGCCAGCAGTGGCGGGACTGGGGGTAACACCGGG. It specifies CASSGGTGGNTG. The whole CDR3 sequence reads CASSGGTGGNTGQLYF. The rearrangement links TRBV13-1 to TRBJ2-2; TRBD2 matches 11 bases. The sequenced fragment ends 4 residues before the CDR3 boundary, so the rest is inferred from the germline J gene. The germline gives CDR1 NSHNY, CDR2 SYGAGN. Trimming cost V 3 bases and J 2 bases; bases outside gene matches: 3. The CDR3 loop spans 16 amino acids.